These T cell receptor beta chains were read from a single sample in a study of blood T cells in healthy people across ages. From the 5' RACE reads, TCRdb called clonotypes with MiXCR, one entry per CDR3 protein. This table has over 700,000 distinct CDR3 sequences, 20% to 30% appearing once. These same data were also listed under a study on T cells of mothers and their children.

The sample taken for sequencing was blood. All receptors derive from a boy between 10 and 17 years old in good health. Both conserved end residues are part of each CDR3. A D gene is named only where the DNA matches it firmly. Size tells how often a clone was seen (once, few, many) or the class of an expanded clone, and some rows leave it out.

cdr3_length j_call v_call clone_size d_call cdr3_aa cdr3_nt
16 TRBJ2-3 TRBV3-1 few TRBD1 CASSPRQGQSTDTQYF TGTGCCAGCAGCCCAAGACAGGGCCAGAGCACAGATACGCAGTATTTT
15 TRBJ2-7 TRBV27 few - CASSLSQGYSYEQYF TGTGCCAGCAGTTTAAGCCAGGGGTATTCCTACGAGCAGTACTTC
13 TRBJ1-2 TRBV29-1 - - CSVYKGLEDGYTF TGCAGCGTTTATAAGGGATTAGAAGATGGCTACACCTTC
12 TRBJ1-5 TRBV13 few - CASSNSNQPQHF TGTGCCAGCAGTAATAGCAATCAGCCCCAGCATTTT
16 TRBJ2-2 TRBV5-6 few - CASSSFGGAEAGELFF TGTGCCAGCAGCTCCTTCGGTGGGGCTGAGGCCGGGGAGCTGTTTTTT
14 TRBJ2-5 TRBV6-6 - - CASRRVGIQETQYF TGTGCCAGCAGGAGGGTCGGAATCCAAGAGACCCAGTACTTC
12 TRBJ2-7 TRBV28 - - CASSSGKYEQYF TGTGCCAGCAGTTCAGGGAAATACGAGCAGTACTTC
17 TRBJ1-4 TRBV11-1 - TRBD1 CASSRTGTDRTNEKLFF TGTGCCAGCAGCCGGACAGGGACCGACAGGACTAATGAAAAACTGTTTTTT
17 TRBJ1-3 TRBV4-1 few - CASSHPLRGAGGNTIYF TGCGCCAGCAGCCACCCCCTACGGGGGGCAGGAGGAAACACCATATATTTT
15 TRBJ2-5 TRBV24-1 few TRBD2 CATSEGTSGQETQYF TGTGCCACCAGTGAGGGGACTAGCGGACAAGAGACCCAGTACTTC
14 TRBJ1-1 TRBV7-3 - - CASSLRGRDTEAFF TGTGCCAGCAGCTTGAGAGGCAGGGACACTGAAGCTTTCTTT
14 TRBJ2-7 TRBV3-1 few TRBD2 CASSPGLALYEQYF TGTGCCAGCAGCCCTGGACTAGCGCTTTACGAGCAGTACTTC
13 TRBJ2-5 TRBV20-1 - TRBD1 CSARGLSDRDPNF TGCAGTGCCCGGGGGTTATCGGACAGGGATCCCAACTTC
15 TRBJ1-2 TRBV2 - TRBD1 CATRPRTGVDYGYTF TGTGCCACCAGGCCCAGGACAGGGGTGGACTATGGCTACACCTTC
13 TRBJ2-7 TRBV7-3 few TRBD2 CASSTSGDYEQYF TGTGCCAGCAGTACTAGCGGGGATTACGAGCAGTACTTC
12 TRBJ2-7 TRBV6-5 - - CASSYSASEQYF TGTGCCAGCAGTTACTCGGCGTCCGAGCAGTACTTC
20 TRBJ2-1 TRBV4-2 few TRBD2 CASSQDSKRLAESSYNEQFF TGTGCCAGCAGCCAAGATAGTAAGAGACTAGCGGAAAGCTCCTACAATGAGCAGTTCTTC
12 TRBJ2-5 TRBV29-1 - - CSAEGEQETQYF TGCAGCGCTGAAGGAGAACAAGAGACCCAGTACTTC
17 TRBJ2-2 TRBV28 few TRBD2 CASSSQILAGDTGELFF TGTGCCAGCAGTAGCCAAATACTAGCGGGGGACACCGGGGAGCTGTTTTTT
15 TRBJ2-5 TRBV25-1 - - CASSGTKLYQETQYF TGTGCCAGCAGTGGAACAAAATTGTACCAAGAGACCCAGTACTTC
13 TRBJ2-2 TRBV12-3/TRBV12-4 - TRBD1 CASRGDSTGELFF TGTGCCAGCAGAGGGGACAGCACCGGGGAGCTGTTTTTT
12 TRBJ2-7 TRBV12-3/TRBV12-4 - - CASSTRLGEQYF TGTGCCAGCAGCACCCGACTGGGGGAGCAGTACTTC
22 TRBJ2-4 TRBV7-9 once TRBD2 CASSRLQPNSGGPKLAKNIQYF TGTGCCAGCAGCCGCTTACAGCCCAATAGCGGGGGACCTAAATTAGCCAAAAACATTCAGTACTTC
15 TRBJ2-7 TRBV5-1 many TRBD1 CASSGGTGESYEQYF TGCGCCAGCAGCGGCGGGACAGGGGAATCCTACGAGCAGTACTTC
15 TRBJ2-2 TRBV10-3 few - CAISEGLLGTGELFF TGTGCCATCAGCGAGGGGTTGCTGGGGACCGGGGAGCTGTTTTTT
15 TRBJ1-1 TRBV15 - TRBD1 CATSFRDRENTEAFF TGTGCCACCAGCTTCCGGGACAGGGAAAACACTGAAGCTTTCTTT
14 TRBJ2-7 TRBV10-3 - TRBD1 CAISLRDRVHEQYF TGTGCCATCAGTCTCCGGGACAGGGTTCACGAGCAGTACTTC
14 TRBJ2-7 TRBV10-3 - TRBD1 CAITPGGQGNEQYF TGTGCCATCACTCCGGGGGGACAGGGTAACGAGCAGTACTTC
16 TRBJ2-5 TRBV5-1 few - CASSLEMDPIQETQYF TGCGCCAGCAGCTTGGAAATGGATCCGATTCAAGAGACCCAGTACTTC
18 TRBJ2-2 TRBV25-1 few TRBD2 CTSSELRGGGRDTGELFF TGTACCAGCAGTGAATTGAGGGGAGGAGGGAGGGACACCGGGGAGCTGTTTTTT
15 TRBJ2-3 TRBV7-9 - TRBD2 CASRPQREGTDTQYF TGTGCCAGCAGACCCCAGCGGGAGGGCACAGATACGCAGTATTTT
15 TRBJ2-1 TRBV12-3/TRBV12-4 - TRBD2 CASSPGLAEGNEQFF TGTGCCAGCAGTCCGGGACTAGCGGAAGGCAATGAGCAGTTCTTC
15 TRBJ1-2 TRBV15 - - CATSRVGVLPFVYTF TGTGCCACCAGCAGAGTCGGGGTCCTCCCCTTCGTCTACACCTTC
15 TRBJ2-1 TRBV29-1 - - CSVFSLAGPDNEQFF TGCAGCGTTTTCTCGTTGGCAGGGCCGGATAATGAGCAGTTCTTC
19 TRBJ2-6 TRBV11-2 few TRBD2 CASSPRTSGSLSGANVLTF TGTGCCAGCAGCCCACGGACTAGCGGGAGTCTTTCTGGGGCCAACGTCCTGACTTTC
16 TRBJ1-3 TRBV27 few TRBD1 CASSGTTGGAGNTIYF TGTGCCAGCAGTGGGACAACAGGGGGCGCGGGAAACACCATATATTTT
15 TRBJ1-5 TRBV3-1 few TRBD1 CASSPRTGVNQPQHF TGTGCCAGCAGCCCTCGGACAGGGGTCAATCAGCCCCAGCATTTT
11 TRBJ1-2 TRBV7-2 - TRBD1 CASSRDRALTF TGTGCCAGCAGCCGAGACAGGGCCCTCACCTTC
15 TRBJ1-6 TRBV6-6 - TRBD1 CATNRKGADNSPLHF TGTGCGACCAATCGGAAGGGGGCTGACAATTCACCCCTCCACTTT
16 TRBJ1-2 TRBV7-9 - - CASRGEGRTSNYGYTF TGTGCCAGCAGGGGGGAAGGACGTACCTCTAACTATGGCTACACCTTC
13 TRBJ2-3 TRBV6-5 - - CASSSPLTDTQYF TGTGCCAGCAGTTCCCCGTTAACAGATACGCAGTATTTT
16 TRBJ2-3 TRBV5-1 few TRBD2 CASSLEGLAGMNTQYF TGCGCCAGCAGCTTGGAAGGACTAGCGGGAATGAATACGCAGTATTTT
14 TRBJ2-2 TRBV2 - - CASTGGVGTGELFF TGTGCCAGCACCGGCGGGGTAGGCACCGGGGAGCTGTTTTTT
13 TRBJ2-7 TRBV5-6 - - CASSGDIPYEQYF TGTGCCAGCAGCGGGGACATCCCCTACGAGCAGTACTTC
16 TRBJ2-1 TRBV4-3 - - CASSQDGDSSYNEQFF TGCGCCAGCAGCCAAGATGGGGATAGCTCCTACAATGAGCAGTTCTTC
15 TRBJ2-3 TRBV28 - TRBD1 CASSPRTGVADTQYF TGTGCCAGCAGCCCCCGGACAGGGGTGGCAGATACGCAGTATTTT
16 TRBJ1-1 TRBV6-6 - - CASSYDPGTANTEAFF TGTGCCAGCAGTTACGATCCCGGGACCGCGAACACTGAAGCCTTCTTT
12 TRBJ2-7 TRBV12-3/TRBV12-4 few - CASSWAGFEQYF TGTGCCAGCAGCTGGGCCGGGTTCGAGCAGTACTTC
13 TRBJ2-5 TRBV2 - TRBD2 CACNPTSGETQYF TGTGCCTGCAACCCTACTAGCGGGGAGACCCAGTACTTC
16 TRBJ2-3 TRBV12-3/TRBV12-4 - TRBD2 CASSSRTSGRTDAQYF TGTGCCAGCAGTTCTCGGACCAGCGGGAGGACAGATGCGCAGTATTTT
12 TRBJ2-7 TRBV21-1 - - CASSKERKGQYF TGTGCCAGCAGCAAAGAGAGGAAGGGGCAGTACTTC
16 TRBJ1-6 TRBV6-5 - TRBD1 CASSNTGVMDNSPLHF TGTGCCAGCAGTAACACAGGGGTAATGGATAATTCACCCCTCCACTTT
13 TRBJ2-7 TRBV2 - - CASLTRVTYEQYF TGTGCCAGCTTGACGCGGGTTACCTACGAGCAGTACTTC
17 TRBJ2-5 TRBV5-1 - TRBD2 CASSLVTSAGGGETQYF TGCGCCAGCAGCCTCGTAACTAGCGCCGGTGGGGGAGAGACCCAGTACTTC
13 TRBJ2-7 TRBV28 few TRBD2 CASSFGSAGDEYF TGTGCCAGCAGTTTTGGGTCAGCGGGGGATGAGTACTTC